Below, one T cell receptor (beta chain) is given with its context. No antigen is known for it. No qualities accompany the bases; no much larger clone lies one base away. Whole blood was collected in K2EDTA tubes by collaborating institutions according to the institutions' own protocols. For TCRbeta analysis, collaborators shipped samples as frozen whole blood, isolated PBMCs, or DNA extracted from either of those sample types. V was cut back by 8 bases and J by 4 bases, leaving a gap of 6 bases between them. Sequences LNHDA (CDR1) and SQIVND (CDR2) are obtained from the germline V gene (reference sequence). Including cysteine and phenylalanine, the CDR3 has 11 amino acids. Only CDR3 DNA is held: 33 bases, read in frame from base 1. These data belong to a study of blood T cell repertoires in COVID-19 (TCRdb year 2020). Describing the broader study: Samples from collaborators originated in the United States, Italy and Spain and spanned both the acute and convalescent phases of COVID-19. The material from the prospective study consisted of cDNA or gDNA derived from T cells, B-cell-depleted T cells, or PBMCs. The repertoires were released in a freely available public database intended as a resource for research on the immune response to SARS-CoV-2. Nearly every sample came with metadata listing a de-identified subject ID, COVID-19 status, age in years and sex. Samples came from the ongoing ImmuneRACE study (first 160 participants) plus 1,254 subjects from 6 global collaborators. Where available, HLA class I and class II types were obtained from metadata supplied by the sample provider rather than from assay-based typing. The dataset comprised deeply sampled blood TCRbeta repertoires from subjects exposed to, actively infected with, or recovered from COVID-19.

Overall study outcomes, separate from this receptor: The amount of clinical and demographic metadata varied by source and participant and was provided uncurated.

TCRbeta CDR3 regions were amplified from genomic DNA using the immunoSEQ Assay, a bias-controlled multiplex PCR. The study's own analysis went as follows. The number of nucleated cells in each sample was estimated from the amplification of reference gene primers within the assay. To quantify the absolute abundance of each unique TCRbeta CDR3 rearrangement, sequence reads were collapsed and filtered. Productive Simpson clonality was computed per sample as the square root of Simpson's diversity index over productive rearrangements. Here the immuneACCESS table is served through TCRdb, limited to in-frame sequences with V and J called. Missing clones are a known gap in these copies; in checked studies unresolved V genes cover under half, and the rest lacks a known reason. The V and J calls and the clone size are those of that table, but D and trimming were determined from the DNA. This sample gives 150,000 to 200,000 clones in total; 65% to 90% of them show up just once. The top ten constitute around 8.6% of the sample.

This chain is built from TRBV19 and TRBJ1-5, with TRBD1 as a weak D call on 5 bases. This receptor was taken from a man aged 45 to 65 with active or convalescent COVID-19. Material: peripheral blood. In nucleotides, the sequence is TGTGCCAGTGGGGGGAATCAGCCCCAGCATTTT. The resulting protein is CASGGNQPQHF.